The 11 T cell receptor beta chains below all came from one sample that was sequenced in a study of T cells in severe cutaneous drug reactions. The patients sequenced had a carbamazepine-induced Stevens-Johnson syndrome or toxic epidermal necrolysis reaction. TCR subtype-specific primers in iRepertoire multiplex PCR prepared libraries for bulk and single-cell sequencing. From its re-call of the multiplex PCR reads, TCRdb lists each CDR3 protein once, without DNA. The sample table sets out about 2,500 distinct CDR3 sequences. Sequencing input: cells from a skin blister. These receptors came from a human donor with toxic epidermal necrolysis, a severe cutaneous drug reaction.

The chain combines TRBV28 with TRBJ2-3; TCRdb designates TRBD2, a call that cannot be tested without DNA. This CDR3 region has 14 residues. Germline V gene data show CDR1 as MDHEN and CDR2 as SYDVKM. CDR3 loop: CASSPQREADTQYF.

The gene calls are TRBV7-3 and TRBJ1-2; there is no DNA to check the TCRdb D call of TRBD1. From germline, CDR1 is SGHTA and CDR2 FQGTGA. CDR3 length: 14 residues. The CDR3 sequence is CASSLNRGYDGYTF.

The chain links TRBV29-1 to TRBJ2-1; no DNA is available, so the TRBD2 call from TCRdb remains unchecked. The CDR3 has 14 amino acids. Germline V gene lookup returns CDR1 SQVTM and CDR2 ANQGSEA. The CDR3 protein is CSVEPSGRPNEQFF.

By frequency, this clonotype is medium-sized. The J gene is TRBJ1-2, the V gene TRBV29-1; TCRdb lists TRBD1, though no DNA is available to test this call. The length of the CDR3 is 12 residues. Germline loops: CDR1 SQVTM, CDR2 ANQGSEA. The CDR3 reads CSVVTGGYDYTF.

The V and J genes are TRBV30 and TRBJ2-2. CDR1 GTSNPN and CDR2 SVGIG come from the germline V gene (reference sequence). This CDR3 region has 15 residues. This CDR3 reads CAWDPRIWNTGELFF.

The chain recombines TRBV6-2 or TRBV6-3 with TRBJ2-7; TCRdb's D call, TRBD1, is unchecked because there is no DNA. This CDR3 spans 16 amino acids. Germline V lookup: CDR1 MNHEY, CDR2 SVGEGT. The CDR3 region is CASSYSLRGALYEQYF.

This chain links TRBV20-1 with TRBJ2-7. This CDR3 has 13 amino acids. Germline CDR1 DFQATT, CDR2 SNEGSKA (reference sequence). The CDR3 region is CSARSSRIYERYF.

V usage is TRBV6-1 and J usage is TRBJ1-5; the TRBD1 assignment by TCRdb is unverifiable without DNA. From germline, CDR1 is MNHNS and CDR2 SASEGT. This CDR3 comprises 15 residues. CDR3 amino acids: CASSTVAGGNQPQHF.

V and J are TRBV7-9 and TRBJ2-4; the D call of TRBD1 rests on TCRdb alone, since no DNA is present to check it. The germline V gene encodes CDR1 SEHNR and CDR2 FQNEAQ (reference sequence). The CDR3 has 18 amino acids. The CDR3 spells CASSLGASGPKGRNIQYF.

The chain carries TRBV5-1 and TRBJ2-5; the D call of TRBD2 rests on TCRdb alone, since no DNA is present to check it. The CDR3 sequence is 16 residues long. Germline CDR1 is SGHRS and CDR2 is YFSETQ. The CDR3 region is CASSPGLAGVKETQYF. Together with reference TRBV5-1 and TRBJ2-5, the CDR3 gives the full variable domain: KAGVTQTPRYLIKTRGQQVTLSCSPISGHRSVSWYQQTPGQGLQFLFEYFSETQRNKGNFPGRFSGRQFSNSRSEMNVSTLELGDSALYLCASSPGLAGVKETQYFGPGTRLLVL.

The rearrangement joins TRBV6-2 or TRBV6-3 to TRBJ2-7; the D call from TCRdb, TRBD2, cannot be confirmed without DNA. Per the germline V gene, CDR1 is MNHEY and CDR2 is SVGEGT. This CDR3 has 13 amino acids. The CDR3 region is CASSLAGANEQYF.